These 25 T cell receptor beta chains originate from one sample sequenced in a study of T cell changes during pregnancy in multiple sclerosis. Produced via immunoSEQ multiplex PCR; TCRdb's table is partial and in-frame only. Of more than 45,000 clones in the sample, approximately 91% were seen once. The sequencing here drew on CD4+ T cells from peripheral blood mononuclear cells, taken in the second trimester of pregnancy. These receptor sequences come from a female donor with multiple sclerosis, enrolled in a pregnancy study.

The chain combines TRBV6-1 with TRBJ1-1, with D possibly matching TRBD1 (6 bases). V was shortened by 1 base and J by 4 bases, with 10 bases between the two germline ends. Per germline, CDR1 MNHNS and CDR2 SASEGT. The CDR3 is 14 residues long. The CDR3 loop is CASSEDRGGTEAFF. CDR3 DNA: TGTGCCAGCAGTGAAGATAGGGGGGGCACTGAAGCTTTCTTT.

The rearrangement links TRBV19 to TRBJ2-4, with 11 bases lining up with TRBD2. Germline-derived CDR1 and CDR2 are LNHDA and SQIVND (reference sequence). CDR3 length: 17 amino acids. Unmatched junction bases numbered 8, after V lost 1 base and J lost 6 bases. CDR3 region: CASSIGRSGGGRNIQYF. Written as DNA, the CDR3 is TGTGCCAGTAGTATAGGTCGTAGCGGGGGGGGGAGAAACATTCAGTACTTC.

This clone was seen once. The gene calls are TRBV2 and TRBJ1-2, with TRBD1 matching over 8 bases. J gave up 8 bases and V 0 bases, and 8 bases lay outside the gene matches. Germline values: CDR1 SNHLY, CDR2 FYNNEI. The CDR3 extends over 15 amino acids. CDR3 sequence (DNA): TGTGCCAGCAGTGAAGCGCCCAGGACAGGGTCCGGCTACACCTTC. Protein: CASSEAPRTGSGYTF.

CDR3 in DNA: TGTGCCAGTTCGGACAGCCTTAACTATGGCTACACCTTC. This gives the protein CASSDSLNYGYTF. J is TRBJ1-2 and V is TRBV6-1; tentatively, D is TRBD1 (6 bases). CDR1 and CDR2 from the germline V gene are MNHNS and SASEGT. Trimming left V 9 bases short and J 1 base short, with 12 bases between. The CDR3 runs 13 residues.

The chain recombines TRBV9 with TRBJ2-3; D is unresolved. Between the trimmed V and J ends, which lost 1 base and 3 bases, there was a span of 3 bases. This CDR3 is built from 12 residues. The germline gives CDR1 SGDLS, CDR2 YYNGEE. CDR3 nucleotides: TGTGCCAGCAGCGTACTTACAGATACGCAGTATTTT. It specifies CASSVLTDTQYF.

The chain recombines TRBV2 with TRBJ1-6; 9 bases agree with TRBD1. CDR3 size: 14 residues. The germline V gene has CDR1 SNHLY and CDR2 FYNNEI. After removal of 6 bases from V and 10 bases from J, the junction contained 7 bases not matched to a gene. CDR3 sequence reads: CASRGQGVFSPLHF. The CDR3 nucleotides are TGTGCCAGCAGGGGACAGGGTGTTTTCTCACCCCTCCACTTT.

This chain links TRBV5-4 with TRBJ2-2; D is undetermined. Germline values: CDR1 SGHNT, CDR2 YYREEE (reference sequence). This CDR3 comprises 13 residues. V was shortened by 3 bases and J by 6 bases, with 9 bases between the two germline ends. Here the CDR3 DNA reads TGTGCCAGCAGCTCCCCTGCAGCCGGGGAGCTGTTTTTT. Translation gives CASSSPAAGELFF.

CDR3 sequence (DNA): TGTGCCAGCAACCTGGACAGGGGCCATTACGAGCAGTACTTC. It is translated as CASNLDRGHYEQYF. The J gene is TRBJ2-7, the V gene TRBV6-1, with 9 bases aligning to TRBD1. Germline CDR1 is MNHNS and CDR2 is SASEGT. The CDR3 totals 14 residues. Trimming removed 7 bases from V and 4 bases from J; junction bases left unmatched: 8.

The rearrangement links TRBV19 to TRBJ2-5; D not certain. Germline assignment: CDR1 LNHDA and CDR2 SQIVND (reference sequence). Trimming pared 5 bases from V and 4 bases from J, leaving 11 bases between. CDR3 size: 13 residues. CDR3 sequence reads: CASSSTRGETQYF. CDR3 coding DNA: TGTGCCAGTAGTTCCACCCGAGGAGAGACCCAGTACTTC.

CDR3 sequence reads: CASSLGGVFSYEQYF. In DNA form, the CDR3 reads TGTGCCAGCAGCTTGGGGGGGGTTTTCTCCTACGAGCAGTACTTC. V usage is TRBV5-6 and J usage is TRBJ2-7; TRBD2 is a possible D gene (6 bases). CDR1 SGHDT and CDR2 YYEEEE come from the germline V gene. This CDR3 comprises 15 residues. V was shortened by 0 bases and J by 0 bases, with 10 bases between the two germline ends.

This chain uses TRBV5-6 with TRBJ2-7; 8 bases are shared with TRBD1. Unmatched junction bases numbered 8, after V lost 4 bases and J lost 2 bases. The CDR3 is made up of 15 amino acids. The germline CDR1 and CDR2 sequences are SGHDT and YYEEEE. CDR3 nucleotide sequence: TGTGCCAGCAGCCCTGCTGCGGGACAGGCCTACGAGCAGTACTTC. This gives the protein CASSPAAGQAYEQYF.

The V gene is TRBV4-1, the J gene TRBJ1-3; possibly TRBD1 for D (6 bases). The germline gives CDR1 MGHRA, CDR2 YSYEKL. The CDR3 has 19 residues. Between the trimmed V and J ends, which lost 1 base and 3 bases, there was a span of 22 bases. Here the CDR3 reads CASSQGSGGRRRNGNTIYF. The CDR3 DNA reads TGCGCCAGCAGCCAAGGTAGCGGGGGGCGGAGAAGGAATGGAAACACCATATATTTT.

The V gene is TRBV6-1, the J gene TRBJ2-3; 8 nucleotides align to TRBD2. The CDR3 length is 15 residues. CDR1 MNHNS and CDR2 SASEGT come from the germline V gene. The ends lost 1 base at V and 1 base at J; junction bases unmatched: 1. The CDR3 region is CASSEVSGGTDTQYF. CDR3 in DNA: TGTGCCAGCAGTGAAGTTAGCGGGGGCACAGATACGCAGTATTTT.

The chain recombines TRBV4-1 with TRBJ1-3; D is uncertain. CDR3 size: 16 residues. Trimming took 5 bases from V and 0 from J, leaving 14 bases between them. Germline V CDR1 and CDR2: MGHRA, YSYEKL. The CDR3 here is CASSSPIRDSGNTIYF. CDR3 DNA sequence: TGCGCCAGCAGCTCCCCTATAAGAGACTCTGGAAACACCATATATTTT.

The chain uses TRBV9 and TRBJ2-1; maybe TRBD1 (6 bases). Germline assignment: CDR1 SGDLS and CDR2 YYNGEE. The germline V and J ends were trimmed by 0 bases and 7 bases, with 11 bases remaining between them. The CDR3 consists of 14 residues. CDR3 loop: CASSVEWGLNEQFF. In DNA, the CDR3 is TGTGCCAGCAGCGTAGAATGGGGGCTGAATGAGCAGTTCTTC.

This sequence joins TRBV11-1 and TRBJ2-3; 10 bases map to TRBD2. V lost 2 bases to trimming and J lost 2 bases; unmatched junction nucleotides: 7. Per germline, CDR1 SGHAT and CDR2 FQDESV (reference sequence). The CDR3 extends over 17 amino acids. The chain's CDR3 is CASSLSPTSGYTDTQYF. The DNA of the CDR3 is TGTGCCAGCAGCTTATCGCCGACTAGCGGGTACACAGATACGCAGTATTTT.

This chain links TRBV7-3 with TRBJ2-5; 9 positions match TRBD2. Germline V gene lookup returns CDR1 SGHTA and CDR2 FQGTGA. The CDR3 is 14 residues long. V lost 2 bases, J lost 5 bases, and 3 bases stayed unmatched. Here the CDR3 DNA reads TGTGCCAGCAGCTTAGGCGGGGGGGCGGAGACCCAGTACTTC. Translating it yields CASSLGGGAETQYF.

The V call is TRBV7-9, the J call TRBJ1-1; 9 bases align to TRBD1. The junction had 7 bases not matched to a gene; V was cut back by 5 bases and J by 6 bases. This CDR3 has 14 residues. From germline, CDR1 is SEHNR and CDR2 FQNEAQ (reference sequence). The CDR3 bases are TGTGCCAGCAGCCGGACAGGGGTAAGCCCTGAAGCTTTCTTT. Residues: CASSRTGVSPEAFF.

This chain joins TRBV27 and TRBJ2-2; the match to TRBD1 covers 11 bases. J lost 7 bases, V lost 5 bases, and 6 bases had no gene match. CDR1 and CDR2 (germline): MNHEY, SMNVEV (reference sequence). The CDR3 runs 15 residues. The CDR3 loop is CASSPGQGAGGELFF. The CDR3 DNA is TGTGCCAGCAGTCCTGGACAGGGGGCGGGCGGGGAGCTGTTTTTT.

The chain links TRBV4-1 to TRBJ1-3; TRBD1 is a possible D gene (5 bases). The CDR3 is 17 amino acids. CDR1 MGHRA and CDR2 YSYEKL come from the germline V gene. V dropped 0 bases and J dropped 0 bases, with 12 bases sitting between them. CDR3 sequence (DNA): TGCGCCAGCAGCCAAGAGCTGCCGCAGGGCTCTGGAAACACCATATATTTT. Translation: CASSQELPQGSGNTIYF.

The chain is built from TRBV5-1 and TRBJ2-1, with 12 bases matching TRBD2. J lost 3 bases, V lost 3 bases, and 7 bases had no gene match. The CDR3 runs 17 residues. Germline-derived CDR1 and CDR2 are SGHRS and YFSETQ. CDR3 DNA: TGCGCCAGCAGCTCCGGGACTAGCGGGTCCCTCTACAATGAGCAGTTCTTC. It specifies CASSSGTSGSLYNEQFF.

The V call is TRBV5-4, the J call TRBJ1-1; D remains ambiguous. V lost 0 bases and J 2 bases, leaving 11 bases between the germline ends. Germline-derived CDR1 and CDR2 are SGHNT and YYREEE (reference sequence). This CDR3 comprises 15 residues. CDR3: CASSLGSGGNTEAFF. In nucleotides, the CDR3 is TGTGCCAGCAGCTTGGGTTCTGGAGGTAACACTGAAGCTTTCTTT.

This chain joins TRBV30 and TRBJ1-2; tentative D call: TRBD1 (6 bases). Looked up from germline, CDR1 is GTSNPN and CDR2 is SVGIG (reference sequence). Deletions cut 0 bases from V and 8 bases from J, with 10 bases between. The CDR3 is 12 amino acids. CDR3 region: CAWSVGGDGYTF. Here the CDR3 DNA reads TGTGCCTGGAGTGTAGGGGGGGACGGCTACACCTTC.

The rearrangement joins TRBV7-3 to TRBJ1-6; possibly TRBD1 for D (5 bases). V was cut by 6 bases and J by 1 base, with 10 bases left in between. Germline CDR1 SGHTA, CDR2 FQGTGA. CDR3 length: 15 amino acids. The CDR3 sequence: CASSSTGSYNSPLHF. As DNA, the CDR3 is TGTGCCAGCAGTTCTACAGGTTCCTATAATTCACCCCTCCACTTT.

V and J are TRBV28 and TRBJ1-4; D is perhaps TRBD1 (6 bases). Germline V CDR1 and CDR2: MDHEN, SYDVKM. This CDR3 is 14 amino acids long. Trimming removed 5 bases from V and 2 bases from J, with 9 bases in between. The CDR3 protein is CASSRQGTNEKLFF. DNA for the CDR3: TGTGCCAGCAGTCGTCAGGGGACTAATGAAAAACTGTTTTTT.